A selection of T cell receptor beta chains follows, all from one sample in a study of CD8 T cells in ankylosing spondylitis. TCRdb reprocessed the 5' RACE reads via MiXCR and lists one record per CDR3 protein. The table lists about 300,000 distinct CDR3 sequences, 9.5% to 13% of them singletons. The sequenced sample was blood, either unsorted or a sorted T cell fraction (not recorded which). These receptors all come from a female donor with ankylosing spondylitis or in good health (not recorded which). Both conserved end residues are part of each CDR3. Each record gives: J gene, D gene, clone size, V gene, CDR3 protein, CDR3 DNA. D genes are given only for firm matches. The size of a clone is reported for some rows only, either as once, few or many, or as a class for expanded clones.

>TRBJ2-3|TRBD1|many|TRBV27
CASSFGVGGDRGDDTQYF
TGTGCCAGCAGTTTTGGTGTTGGAGGGGACAGGGGGGATGATACGCAGTATTTT
>TRBJ1-1|.|many|TRBV12-3/TRBV12-4
CASSGPRMNTEAFF
TGTGCCAGCAGTGGGCCAAGGATGAACACTGAAGCTTTCTTT
>TRBJ1-3|.|many|TRBV7-9
CASSPPGSTTIYF
TGTGCCAGCAGCCCCCCGGGGTCTACCACCATATATTTT
>TRBJ2-7|.|many|TRBV5-5
CASSMYQGVYEQYF
TGTGCCAGCAGCATGTATCAAGGCGTCTACGAGCAGTACTTC
>TRBJ2-7|.|many|TRBV20-1
CSARGRDVDEYF
TGCAGTGCTAGGGGGCGGGACGTCGACGAGTACTTC
>TRBJ2-3|.|many|TRBV20-1
CSASKDQRPTDTQYF
TGCAGTGCTAGTAAGGACCAAAGACCCACAGATACGCAGTATTTT
>TRBJ2-5|.|many|TRBV20-1
CSARDPMGHLETQYF
TGCAGTGCTAGAGATCCCATGGGGCACCTAGAGACCCAGTACTTC
>TRBJ1-2|.|.|TRBV7-2
CASSLVGAVNYGYTF
TGTGCCAGCAGCTTAGTAGGGGCGGTTAACTATGGCTACACCTTC
>TRBJ2-1|TRBD2|few|TRBV7-8
CASSLTGPGLSSGRGWEQFF
TGTGCCAGCAGCTTAACAGGGCCTGGACTTTCTAGCGGGAGGGGTTGGGAGCAGTTCTTC
>TRBJ2-1|TRBD2|few|TRBV27
CASSWRGLAGGNEQFF
TGTGCCAGCAGTTGGCGGGGACTAGCGGGGGGGAATGAGCAGTTCTTC
>TRBJ2-1|TRBD2|few|TRBV3-1
CASSVPTSGRAGGSSYNEQFF
TGTGCCAGCAGCGTACCTACTAGCGGGAGAGCCGGGGGGAGCTCCTACAATGAGCAGTTCTTC
>TRBJ1-3|.|.|TRBV12-3/TRBV12-4
CASSLDGGASGNTIYF
TGTGCCAGCAGCCTAGACGGGGGCGCCTCTGGAAACACCATATATTTT
>TRBJ2-1|.|many|TRBV24-1
CATSDRTVTGRGDEQFF
TGTGCCACCAGTGACCGTACCGTTACAGGGCGTGGGGATGAGCAGTTCTTC
>TRBJ2-4|.|.|TRBV20-1
CSARDQEAKNIQYF
TGCAGTGCTAGAGATCAAGAAGCCAAAAACATTCAGTACTTC
>TRBJ2-7|.|many|TRBV5-1
CASSLRESWEQYF
TGCGCCAGCAGCCTTCGGGAATCTTGGGAGCAGTACTTC
>TRBJ1-5|.|few|TRBV5-5
CASSLVSGNQPQHF
TGTGCCAGCAGCTTGGTCTCAGGGAATCAGCCCCAGCATTTT
>TRBJ2-1|TRBD2|few|TRBV28
CASSLRREGLYNEQFF
TGTGCCAGCAGTTTGCGACGGGAGGGCCTCTACAATGAGCAGTTCTTC
>TRBJ2-1|TRBD1|many|TRBV20-1
CSAITGEDEQFF
TGCAGTGCTATTACAGGGGAAGATGAGCAGTTCTTC
>TRBJ2-1|.|many|TRBV27
CASSIQGGLYNEQFF
TGTGCCAGCAGTATCCAGGGTGGCCTCTACAATGAGCAGTTCTTC
>TRBJ2-1|TRBD2|few|TRBV30
CAWTSGIVSEQFF
TGTGCCTGGACTAGCGGGATCGTAAGCGAGCAGTTCTTC
>TRBJ1-2|.|.|TRBV7-9
CASSPLSTTDNYGYTF
TGTGCCAGCAGCCCCCTTTCAACGACCGATAACTATGGCTACACCTTC
>TRBJ2-3|TRBD2|once|TRBV20-1
CSARRGTSGGTDTQYF
TGCAGTGCTAGACGCGGGACTAGCGGGGGCACAGATACGCAGTATTTT
>TRBJ2-3|TRBD1|once|TRBV28
CAGSCRQGISLVLRTDTQYF
TGTGCCGGCAGTTGCCGACAGGGGATATCCCTAGTCTTACGCACAGATACGCAGTATTTT
>TRBJ1-1|.|many|TRBV5-1
CASSPQPGSTEAFF
TGCGCCAGCAGCCCCCAGCCGGGAAGCACTGAAGCTTTCTTT
>TRBJ1-5|.|many|TRBV19
CASSVTGFQHF
TGTGCCAGTAGCGTCACAGGGTTTCAGCATTTT
>TRBJ2-7|.|.|TRBV12-3/TRBV12-4
CASSQTGQPYEQYF
TGTGCCAGCAGCCAGACAGGTCAGCCCTACGAGCAGTACTTC
>TRBJ2-7|.|many|TRBV2
CASRGHGTDNYEQYF
TGTGCCAGCAGAGGACACGGGACCGATAACTACGAGCAGTACTTC
>TRBJ2-2|.|many|TRBV6-4
CASSERQDGTGELFF
TGTGCCAGCAGTGAGAGACAGGACGGCACCGGGGAGCTGTTTTTT
>TRBJ2-1|TRBD2|many|TRBV27
CASTPSGRSSYNEQFF
TGTGCCAGCACCCCTAGCGGGAGAAGCTCCTACAATGAGCAGTTCTTC
>TRBJ1-1|.|many|TRBV5-6
CASSLGDRRLRGTEAFF
TGTGCCAGCAGCTTGGGCGACAGGAGGCTAAGAGGTACTGAAGCTTTCTTT
>TRBJ2-7|.|.|TRBV12-3/TRBV12-4
CASSLAYPLYEQYF
TGTGCCAGCAGTTTAGCATACCCCCTCTACGAGCAGTACTTC
>TRBJ2-2|.|.|TRBV20-1
CSAMRQNTGELFF
TGCAGCGCTATGCGGCAGAACACCGGGGAGCTGTTTTTT
>TRBJ1-2|.|many|TRBV2
CASSPLTELGYTF
TGTGCCAGCAGCCCGCTGACGGAGCTTGGCTACACCTTC
>TRBJ1-2|.|few|TRBV12-3/TRBV12-4
CASSPRVNNLYGYTF
TGTGCCAGCAGTCCCAGGGTTAATAACCTCTATGGCTACACCTTC
>TRBJ1-1|.|many|TRBV10-3
CAIREGGNTEAFF
TGTGCCATCAGGGAGGGTGGTAACACTGAAGCTTTCTTT
>TRBJ2-2|.|many|TRBV20-1
CSASEGNTGELFF
TGCAGTGCTAGTGAAGGGAACACCGGGGAGCTGTTTTTT
>TRBJ2-3|TRBD2|many|TRBV20-1
CSASNLAGDSDTQYF
TGCAGTGCTAGCAACCTAGCGGGGGATTCAGATACGCAGTATTTT
>TRBJ2-3|.|.|TRBV6-2/TRBV6-3
CASSYVHTDTQYF
TGTGCCAGCAGTTACGTCCACACAGATACGCAGTATTTT
>TRBJ1-5|.|.|TRBV28
CASSQGRLSNQPQHF
TGTGCCAGCAGTCAGGGACGGCTTAGCAATCAGCCCCAGCATTTT
>TRBJ1-6|.|few|TRBV5-1
CASSSGQVYNSPLHF
TGCGCCAGCAGCTCCGGACAAGTTTATAATTCACCCCTCCACTTT
>TRBJ2-1|TRBD1|.|TRBV28
CASSPGTGELDEQFF
TGTGCCAGCAGCCCCGGGACAGGGGAATTAGATGAGCAGTTCTTC
>TRBJ2-2|.|many|TRBV20-1
CSARTTGARTGELFF
TGCAGTGCTAGAACCACGGGGGCGCGGACCGGGGAGCTGTTTTTT
>TRBJ2-7|.|many|TRBV12-3/TRBV12-4
CASSINPDSYEQYF
TGTGCCAGCAGTATCAACCCCGACAGCTACGAGCAGTACTTC
>TRBJ2-1|TRBD2|few|TRBV5-1
CASSFGLAGGSSYNEQFF
TGCGCCAGCAGCTTTGGTCTAGCGGGAGGGAGTTCCTACAATGAGCAGTTCTTC
>TRBJ1-3|.|few|TRBV7-9
CASSLGRDSGNTIYF
TGTGCCAGCAGCTTAGGCAGAGACTCTGGAAACACCATATATTTT
>TRBJ2-3|.|.|TRBV5-5
CASSHSQSGITDTQYF
TGTGCCAGCAGCCATTCGCAATCAGGGATCACAGATACGCAGTATTTT
>TRBJ2-5|.|many|TRBV7-2
CASSLFQGETQYF
TGTGCCAGCAGCTTGTTTCAGGGAGAGACCCAGTACTTC
>TRBJ2-3|TRBD2|many|TRBV27
CASSQGTSGRGTQYF
TGTGCCAGCAGCCAAGGGACTAGCGGGAGGGGGACGCAGTATTTT
>TRBJ1-1|.|many|TRBV12-3/TRBV12-4
CASSFRRQVNTEAFF
TGTGCCAGCAGTTTCCGTCGACAGGTGAACACTGAAGCTTTCTTT
>TRBJ2-3|.|many|TRBV6-2/TRBV6-3
CASTSRLGHTDTQYF
TGTGCCAGCACCTCCAGACTAGGACACACAGATACGCAGTATTTT